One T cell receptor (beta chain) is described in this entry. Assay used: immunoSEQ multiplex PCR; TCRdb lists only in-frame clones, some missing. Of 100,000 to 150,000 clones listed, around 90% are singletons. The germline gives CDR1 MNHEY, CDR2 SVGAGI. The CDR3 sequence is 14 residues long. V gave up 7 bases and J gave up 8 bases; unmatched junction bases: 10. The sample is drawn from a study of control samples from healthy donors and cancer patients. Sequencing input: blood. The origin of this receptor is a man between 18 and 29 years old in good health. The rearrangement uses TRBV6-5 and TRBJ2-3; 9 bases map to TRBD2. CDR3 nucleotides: TGTGCCAGCATCACAGCGGGGGGTATAGGTACGCAGTATTTT. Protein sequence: CASITAGGIGTQYF.